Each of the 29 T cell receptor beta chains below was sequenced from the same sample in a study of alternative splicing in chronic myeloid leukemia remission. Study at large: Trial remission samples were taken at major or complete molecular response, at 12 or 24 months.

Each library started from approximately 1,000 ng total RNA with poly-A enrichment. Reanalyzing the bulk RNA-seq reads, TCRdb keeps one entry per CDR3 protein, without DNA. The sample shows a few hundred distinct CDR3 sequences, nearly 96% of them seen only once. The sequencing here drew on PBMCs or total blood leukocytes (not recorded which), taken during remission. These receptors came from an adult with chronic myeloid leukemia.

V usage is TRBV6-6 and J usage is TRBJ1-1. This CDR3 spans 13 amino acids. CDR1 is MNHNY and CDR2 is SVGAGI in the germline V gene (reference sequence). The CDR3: CASSNDQDTEAFF.

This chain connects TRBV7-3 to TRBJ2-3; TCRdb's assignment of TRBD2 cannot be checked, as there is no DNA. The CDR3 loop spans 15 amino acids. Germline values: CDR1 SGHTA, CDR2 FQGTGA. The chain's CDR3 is CASSLLAGGSDTQYF.

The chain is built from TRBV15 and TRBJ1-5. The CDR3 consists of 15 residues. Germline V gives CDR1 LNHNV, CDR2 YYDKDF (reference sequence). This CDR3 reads CATSRIQGPNQPQHF. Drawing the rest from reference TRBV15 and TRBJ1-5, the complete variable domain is DAMVIQNPRYQVTQFGKPVTLSCSQTLNHNVMYWYQQKSSQAPKLLFHYYDKDFNNEADTPDNFQSRRPNTSFCFLDIRSPGLGDTAMYLCATSRIQGPNQPQHFGDGTRLSIL.

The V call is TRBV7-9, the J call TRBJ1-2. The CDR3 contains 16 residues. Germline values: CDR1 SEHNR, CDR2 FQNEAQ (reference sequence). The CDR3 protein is CASSLSSSAAVNGYTF. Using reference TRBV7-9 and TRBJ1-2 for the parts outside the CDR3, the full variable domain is DTGVSQNPRHKITKRGQNVTFRCDPISEHNRLYWYRQTLGQGPEFLTYFQNEAQLEKSRLLSDRFSAERPKGSFSTLEIQRTEQGDSAMYLCASSLSSSAAVNGYTFGSGTRLTVV.

Here the CDR3 reads CASSFSGYGYTF. The chain couples TRBV12-3 or TRBV12-4 to TRBJ1-2. The length of the CDR3 is 12 residues.

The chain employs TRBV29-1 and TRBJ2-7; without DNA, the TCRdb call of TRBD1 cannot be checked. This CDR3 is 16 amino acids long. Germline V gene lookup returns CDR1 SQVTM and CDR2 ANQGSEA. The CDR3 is CSVVPGQGAIPYEQYF.

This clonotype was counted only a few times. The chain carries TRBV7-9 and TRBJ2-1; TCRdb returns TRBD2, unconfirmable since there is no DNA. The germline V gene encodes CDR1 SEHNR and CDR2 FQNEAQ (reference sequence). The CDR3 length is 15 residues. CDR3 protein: CASSWGTSGGDEQFF.

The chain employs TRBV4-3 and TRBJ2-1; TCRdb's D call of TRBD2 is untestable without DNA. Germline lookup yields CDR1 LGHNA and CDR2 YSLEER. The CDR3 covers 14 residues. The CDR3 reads CASMGLERGNEQFF.

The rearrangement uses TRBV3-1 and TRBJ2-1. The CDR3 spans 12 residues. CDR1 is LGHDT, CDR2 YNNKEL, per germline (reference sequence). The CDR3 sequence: CASSLRYNEQFF.

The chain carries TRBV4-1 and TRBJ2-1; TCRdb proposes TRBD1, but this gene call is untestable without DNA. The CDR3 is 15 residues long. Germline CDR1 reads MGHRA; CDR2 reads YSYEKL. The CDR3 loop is CASSVRDRGSYEQFF.

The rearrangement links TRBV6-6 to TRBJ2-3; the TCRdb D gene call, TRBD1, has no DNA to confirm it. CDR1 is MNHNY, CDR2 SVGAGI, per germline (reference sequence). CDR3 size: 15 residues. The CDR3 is CASRPTGTSTDTQYF.

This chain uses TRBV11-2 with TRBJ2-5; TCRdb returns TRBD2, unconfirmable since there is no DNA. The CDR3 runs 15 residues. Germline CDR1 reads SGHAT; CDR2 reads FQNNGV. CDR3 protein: CASSKPGTREKTQYF.

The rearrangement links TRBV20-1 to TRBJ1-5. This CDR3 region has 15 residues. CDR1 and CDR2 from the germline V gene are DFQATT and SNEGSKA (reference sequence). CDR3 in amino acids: CSASLGASSNQPQHF.

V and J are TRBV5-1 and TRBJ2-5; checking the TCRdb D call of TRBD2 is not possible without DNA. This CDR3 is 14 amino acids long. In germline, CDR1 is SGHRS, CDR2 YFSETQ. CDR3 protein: CASSPGGTLETQYF.

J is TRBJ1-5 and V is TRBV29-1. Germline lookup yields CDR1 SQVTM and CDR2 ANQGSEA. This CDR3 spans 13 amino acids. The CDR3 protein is CSVRGGDHQPQHF.

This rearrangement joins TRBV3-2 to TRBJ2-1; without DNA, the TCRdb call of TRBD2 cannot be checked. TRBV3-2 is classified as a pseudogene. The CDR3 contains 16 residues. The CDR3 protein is CASSQLSRGGLDEQFF.

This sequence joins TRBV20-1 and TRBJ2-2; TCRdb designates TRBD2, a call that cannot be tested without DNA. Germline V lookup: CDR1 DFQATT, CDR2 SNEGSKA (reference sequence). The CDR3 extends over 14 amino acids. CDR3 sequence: CSATIQGGAGELFF.

CDR3 amino acids: CASSQMSGGTEAFF. The chain couples TRBV4-1 to TRBJ1-1. Germline V gene sequence: CDR1 MGHRA, CDR2 YSYEKL. The CDR3 length is 14 residues.

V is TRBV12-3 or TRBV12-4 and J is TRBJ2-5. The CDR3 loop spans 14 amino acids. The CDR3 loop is CASSPGTLQETQYF.

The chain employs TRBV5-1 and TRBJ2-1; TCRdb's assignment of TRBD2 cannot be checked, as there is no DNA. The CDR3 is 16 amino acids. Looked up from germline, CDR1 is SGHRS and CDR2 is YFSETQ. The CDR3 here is CASSRSGGRSKDEQFF.

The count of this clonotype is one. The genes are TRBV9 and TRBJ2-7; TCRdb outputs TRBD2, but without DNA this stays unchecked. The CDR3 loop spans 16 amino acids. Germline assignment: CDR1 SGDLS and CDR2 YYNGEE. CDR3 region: CASSVGPGQGTYEQYF.

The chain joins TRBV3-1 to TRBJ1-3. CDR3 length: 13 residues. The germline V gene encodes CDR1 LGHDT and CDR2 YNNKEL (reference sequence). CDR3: CASSPQTGNTIYF.

The CDR3 region is CSALPVRRDFDSPLHF. The J gene is TRBJ1-6, the V gene TRBV20-1. CDR1 is DFQATT and CDR2 is SNEGSKA in the germline V gene (reference sequence). This CDR3 contains 16 residues.

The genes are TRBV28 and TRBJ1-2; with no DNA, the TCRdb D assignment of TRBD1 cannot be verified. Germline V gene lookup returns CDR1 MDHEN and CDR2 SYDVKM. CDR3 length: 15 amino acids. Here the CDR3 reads CASSLWLQGGYGYTF.

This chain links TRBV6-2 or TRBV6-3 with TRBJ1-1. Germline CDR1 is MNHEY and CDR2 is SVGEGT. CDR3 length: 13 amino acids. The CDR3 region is CASSYKRNTEAFF.

CDR3 sequence reads: CASSPGPGGASTDTQYF. The rearrangement joins TRBV7-2 to TRBJ2-3; the TRBD2 assignment by TCRdb is unverifiable without DNA. The CDR3 has 17 residues. CDR1 and CDR2 (germline): SGHTA, FQGNSA.

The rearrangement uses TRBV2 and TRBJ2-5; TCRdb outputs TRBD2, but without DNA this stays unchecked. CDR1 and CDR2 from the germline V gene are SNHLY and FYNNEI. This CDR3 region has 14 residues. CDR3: CASRGQANQETQYF.

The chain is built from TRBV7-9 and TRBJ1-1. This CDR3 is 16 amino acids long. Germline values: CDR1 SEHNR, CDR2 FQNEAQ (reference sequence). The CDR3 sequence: CASSPGRGGRYTEAFF.

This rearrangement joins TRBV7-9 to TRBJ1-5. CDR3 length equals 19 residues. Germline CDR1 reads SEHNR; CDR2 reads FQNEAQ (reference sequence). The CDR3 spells CASSLASNKGFYSNQPQHF.